The 24 T cell receptor beta chains below all came from one sample that was sequenced in a study of OX40 agonist ivuxolimab in advanced cancers. The method was immunoSEQ multiplex PCR; TCRdb's version includes in-frame clones alone and lacks a portion of them. The repertoire holds about 82,000 clones, with 85% to 90% as singletons. Here the sequenced sample was CD4+ or CD8+ T cells sorted from blood, taken in a trial of the OX40 agonist ivuxolimab. Receptor source: an adult with an advanced solid tumor such as melanoma, head and neck, liver or kidney cancer.

The rearrangement links TRBV21-1 to TRBJ2-7; the table's D call, TRBD2, has no DNA check behind it. TRBV21-1 constitutes a pseudogene. The CDR3 contains 14 residues. This CDR3 is CASSNCGRFYEQYF. In nucleotides, the CDR3 is TGTGCCAGCAGCAATTGCGGGAGGTTCTACGAGCAGTACTTC.

This clone appeared once. The CDR3 DNA follows: TGTGCCAGCAGTCTCAACAGGGGACCTTACGAGCAGTACTTC. Residues: CASSLNRGPYEQYF. The chain links TRBV28 to TRBJ2-7; 7 bases agree with TRBD1. CDR1 MDHEN and CDR2 SYDVKM come from the germline V gene. The CDR3 length is 14 residues. V was pared by 5 bases and J by 4 bases, with 8 bases of the junction left unmatched.

CDR3 residues: CAIRGQGTSGRGEQFF. CDR3 nucleotides: TGTGCCATCAGGGGACAGGGGACTAGCGGGAGGGGTGAGCAGTTCTTC. The genes are TRBV10-3 and TRBJ2-1, with 16 bases identical to TRBD2. V was clipped by 6 bases and J by 9 bases; unmatched bases: 8. The CDR3 is 16 amino acids. Germline V gene sequence: CDR1 ENHRY, CDR2 SYGVKD.

The chain joins TRBV14 to TRBJ1-2, with 11 bases that match TRBD1. Germline CDR1 SGHDN, CDR2 FVKESK. With 1 base clipped from V and 5 bases from J, the junction kept 6 bases outside the gene matches. This CDR3 has 16 residues. The CDR3 nucleotides read TGTGCCAGCAGCCAAGGGACAGGGGGCTCCCGTTATGGCTACACCTTC. It encodes CASSQGTGGSRYGYTF.

The chain employs TRBV6-6 and TRBJ1-4; D might be TRBD1 (5 bases). Germline lookup yields CDR1 MNHNY and CDR2 SVGAGI (reference sequence). The ends were cut back, 0 bases at V and 2 bases at J, with 7 bases in the middle. The length of the CDR3 is 15 residues. The CDR3 protein is CASSYSGVTNEKLFF. The CDR3 DNA reads as TGTGCCAGCAGTTACTCGGGGGTTACTAATGAAAAACTGTTTTTT.

The rearrangement uses TRBV7-2 and TRBJ1-2; D ambiguous. V lost 4 bases, J lost 1 base, and 4 bases lay in between. Germline-derived CDR1 and CDR2 are SGHTA and FQGNSA. The CDR3 is 12 residues long. The CDR3, as DNA: TGTGCCAGCAGCTGGGGTAACTATGGCTACACCTTC. Translated: CASSWGNYGYTF.

The chain joins TRBV5-1 to TRBJ1-1; D call uncertain. This CDR3 is 13 amino acids long. Trimming shortened V by 4 bases and J by 4 bases, and 11 bases separated the two germline ends. The V gene's germline CDR1 is SGHRS and CDR2 YFSETQ. CDR3: CASSKGEGTEAFF. For the CDR3, the DNA is TGCGCCAGCAGCAAGGGTGAGGGCACTGAAGCTTTCTTT.

Comments on this clone: Within the sample, other DNA sequences also encode this same CDR3. The rearrangement links TRBV6-1 to TRBJ2-7, with 9 bases aligning to TRBD2. CDR3 length equals 14 residues. Trimming removed 5 bases from V and 3 bases from J; junction bases left unmatched: 5. CDR1 MNHNS and CDR2 SASEGT come from the germline V gene. For the CDR3, the DNA is TGTGCCAGCAGTTCAGCGGGGGGTATCTACGAGCAGTACTTC. As protein: CASSSAGGIYEQYF.

The chain carries TRBV9 and TRBJ2-1; D is ambiguous. V was shortened by 0 bases and J by 0 bases, with 7 bases between the two germline ends. The CDR3 has 15 amino acids. Per germline, CDR1 SGDLS and CDR2 YYNGEE. The CDR3 loop reads CASSVGAVSYNEQFF. The CDR3 DNA sequence: TGTGCCAGCAGCGTAGGCGCGGTCTCCTACAATGAGCAGTTCTTC.

This clone was detected once. The CDR3 nucleotides are TGTGCCAGCACCCCAGGGGGGGGACTAGCGTACGAGCAGTACTTC. It codes for CASTPGGGLAYEQYF. The chain recombines TRBV6-1 with TRBJ2-7, with 10 bases aligning to TRBD2. The CDR3 has 15 amino acids. The V gene end was trimmed by 7 bases and the J gene end by 4 bases; junction bases not matched to a gene: 10. Germline assignment: CDR1 MNHNS and CDR2 SASEGT.

V and J are TRBV18 and TRBJ2-5; D is unresolved. Germline V gene data show CDR1 as KGHSH and CDR2 as LQKENI. The CDR3 sequence is 11 residues long. V gave up 3 bases and J gave up 5 bases, with 4 bases separating them. CDR3 amino acids: CASSPRETQYF. The CDR3 nucleotides read TGTGCCAGCTCACCCCGGGAGACCCAGTACTTC.

The rearrangement uses TRBV5-1 and TRBJ2-5; tentative D call: TRBD2 (6 bases). Germline V gene data show CDR1 as SGHRS and CDR2 as YFSETQ. The CDR3 has 14 amino acids. Trimming took off 4 bases at V and 2 bases at J, with 12 bases between the two ends. CDR3 protein: CASSVGDSQETQYF. In nucleotides, the CDR3 is TGCGCCAGCAGCGTCGGGGACTCACAAGAGACCCAGTACTTC.

This clone was recorded once. The chain has TRBV18 and TRBJ2-2, with unresolved D. CDR1 and CDR2 (germline): KGHSH, LQKENI. Trimming cost V 2 bases and J 3 bases, with 10 bases left between them. The CDR3 is 15 residues long. The CDR3 reads CASSPFTDYTGELFF. The CDR3 coding sequence is TGTGCCAGCTCACCATTCACAGACTACACCGGGGAGCTGTTTTTT.

The V and J genes are TRBV27 and TRBJ1-3, with D unclear. Germline V gives CDR1 MNHEY, CDR2 SMNVEV (reference sequence). The CDR3 consists of 14 residues. V lost 3 bases, J lost 4 bases, and 10 bases lay in between. The CDR3 here is CASSLSPGGNTIYF. The DNA of the CDR3 is TGTGCCAGCAGTTTGTCTCCGGGGGGAAACACCATATATTTT.

This sequence joins TRBV19 and TRBJ1-1; D is unclear. The germline gives CDR1 LNHDA, CDR2 SQIVND (reference sequence). Trimming left V 5 bases short and J 4 bases short, with 11 bases between. The CDR3 runs to 13 residues. The CDR3 sequence: CASSVGEGTEAFF. As DNA, the CDR3 is TGTGCCAGTAGTGTAGGAGAGGGCACTGAAGCTTTCTTT. Looking up the rest from reference TRBV19 and TRBJ1-1 gives the full variable domain: DGGITQSPKYLFRKEGQNVTLSCEQNLNHDAMYWYRQDPGQGLRLIYYSQIVNDFQKGDIAEGYSVSREKKESFPLTVTSAQKNPTAFYLCASSVGEGTEAFFGQGTRLTVV.

The chain is built from TRBV27 and TRBJ1-1; D not resolved. V was shortened by 5 bases and J by 1 base, with 26 bases between the two germline ends. The CDR3 extends over 19 amino acids. The germline V gene has CDR1 MNHEY and CDR2 SMNVEV (reference sequence). The chain's CDR3 is CASSPRTGSYIYGNTEAFF. The CDR3 DNA reads TGTGCCAGCAGTCCTCGGACCGGGAGTTATATTTACGGGAACACTGAAGCTTTCTTT.

This clone was recorded only once. CDR3 sequence: CASSLQTGAHAGYTF. The CDR3 DNA reads as TGTGCCAGCAGCTTACAAACAGGCGCACATGCCGGCTACACCTTC. V usage is TRBV7-9 and J usage is TRBJ1-2; perhaps TRBD1 as D (5 bases). Germline loops: CDR1 SEHNR, CDR2 FQNEAQ (reference sequence). CDR3 length equals 15 residues. Trimming took off 2 bases at V and 8 bases at J, with 18 bases between the two ends.

This clone was recorded a few times. The chain is built from TRBV6-5 and TRBJ2-4; D is ambiguous. This CDR3 spans 13 amino acids. Germline lookup yields CDR1 MNHEY and CDR2 SVGAGI. Trimming shortened V by 6 bases and J by 7 bases, and 13 bases separated the two germline ends. CDR3 protein: CASSDHRVNIQYF. The CDR3 region has the DNA TGTGCCAGCAGCGACCATCGGGTGAACATTCAGTACTTC.

The V gene is TRBV18, the J gene TRBJ1-4; D uncertain. The CDR3 consists of 13 residues. V dropped 3 bases and J dropped 5 bases, with 7 bases sitting between them. Germline lookup yields CDR1 KGHSH and CDR2 LQKENI. This chain's CDR3 is CASSPVGNEKLFF. The CDR3 DNA reads as TGTGCCAGCTCACCGGTGGGGAATGAAAAACTGTTTTTT. The whole variable domain, filled in from reference TRBV18 and TRBJ1-4, reads NAGVMQNPRHLVRRRGQEARLRCSPMKGHSHVYWYRQLPEEGLKFMVYLQKENIIDESGMPKERFSAEFPKEGPSILRIQQVVRGDSAAYFCASSPVGNEKLFFGSGTQLSVL.

The chain couples TRBV10-3 to TRBJ2-7; 10 bases are shared with TRBD2. The J segment lost 4 bases and the V segment lost 7 bases, leaving 13 bases of the junction unmatched. The germline CDR1 and CDR2 sequences are ENHRY and SYGVKD. The CDR3 length is 16 residues. This CDR3 reads CAITASGRGSIYEQYF. Written as DNA, the CDR3 is TGTGCCATCACCGCCAGCGGGAGGGGTTCTATTTACGAGCAGTACTTC.

The chain employs TRBV5-1 and TRBJ2-2, with 11 bases lining up with TRBD2. The length of the CDR3 is 16 residues. CDR1 SGHRS and CDR2 YFSETQ come from the germline V gene. After removal of 2 bases from V and 1 base from J, the junction contained 1 base not matched to a gene. DNA for the CDR3: TGCGCCAGCAGCTTTAGCGGGGGGGAGAACACCGGGGAGCTGTTTTTT. Protein product: CASSFSGGENTGELFF.

This clone showed up just once. The chain uses TRBV9 and TRBJ2-1, with TRBD1 matching 10 bases. V was pared by 3 bases and J by 6 bases, with 6 bases of the junction left unmatched. CDR1 is SGDLS and CDR2 is YYNGEE in the germline V gene. The CDR3 runs 15 residues. CDR3 DNA sequence: TGTGCCAGCAGCGGACAGGGGGCGCAAGCCAATGAGCAGTTCTTC. This encodes CASSGQGAQANEQFF.

V is TRBV27 and J is TRBJ2-7; D remains unclear. Trimming stripped 0 bases from V and 5 bases from J, with 8 bases between. The germline CDR1 and CDR2 sequences are MNHEY and SMNVEV (reference sequence). The CDR3 loop spans 13 amino acids. CDR3 in amino acids: CASSLSGWDEQYF. The CDR3 bases are TGTGCCAGCAGTTTATCCGGTTGGGACGAGCAGTACTTC.

This chain connects TRBV11-3 to TRBJ2-5, with a tentative D call TRBD2 (6 bases). The CDR3 extends over 15 amino acids. Germline V gene lookup returns CDR1 SGHNT and CDR2 YENEEA. The V end lost 1 base, the J end lost 5 bases, and 14 bases lay between the germline ends. The CDR3 is CASSLGAGLGETQYF. CDR3 DNA: TGTGCCAGCAGCTTAGGGGCGGGACTCGGGGAGACCCAGTACTTC.